Each of the 8 T cell receptor beta chains below was sequenced from the same sample in a study of blood T cell repertoires in COVID-19. Sequencing used immunoSEQ multiplex PCR; TCRdb keeps in-frame clones, though not all of them. The data contain under 50,000 clones, about 90% of them seen just once; the ten biggest clones take up about 12%. The sequenced sample was peripheral blood. The receptor set was obtained from a human donor in a cohort sampled during active COVID-19.

This clone was observed a single time. The CDR3 here is CASSLGAAWGEKLFF. The CDR3 DNA follows: TGTGCCAGCAGCTTGGGGGCGGCGTGGGGCGAAAAACTGTTTTTT. V is TRBV5-4 and J is TRBJ1-4, with a tentative D call TRBD1 (5 bases). The CDR3 has 15 residues. The germline V gene encodes CDR1 SGHNT and CDR2 YYREEE (reference sequence). The V gene lost 0 bases and the J gene lost 8 bases, with 14 bases spanning the gap.

This rearrangement joins TRBV20-1 to TRBJ2-1; 15 bases are shared with TRBD2. The CDR3 runs to 18 residues. Trimming took 5 bases from V and 0 from J; bases not matched to a gene: 8. Germline-derived CDR1 and CDR2 are DFQATT and SNEGSKA (reference sequence). CDR3 residues: CSARGLAGGSSSYNEQFF. The CDR3 DNA sequence: TGCAGTGCTCGTGGACTAGCGGGAGGGTCCAGCTCCTACAATGAGCAGTTCTTC.

The chain recombines TRBV28 with TRBJ1-1; 8 positions match TRBD1. Trimming at V came to 5 bases and at J to 5 bases, leaving 7 bases not matched to a gene. The CDR3 has 14 amino acids. The germline CDR1 and CDR2 sequences are MDHEN and SYDVKM. As DNA, the CDR3 is TGTGCCAGCAGTATGGCAGGGGGCTGGACTGAAGCTTTCTTT. This encodes CASSMAGGWTEAFF.

The V and J genes are TRBV6-5 and TRBJ2-7, with 10 bases fitting TRBD2. Unmatched junction bases numbered 7, after V lost 6 bases and J lost 2 bases. This CDR3 region has 15 residues. CDR1 and CDR2 from the germline V gene are MNHEY and SVGAGI. CDR3 loop: CASRPLAGPTYEQYF. CDR3 DNA sequence: TGTGCCAGCAGGCCACTAGCGGGGCCGACCTACGAGCAGTACTTC.

V usage is TRBV4-3 and J usage is TRBJ1-6; 8 nucleotides match TRBD1. Germline V gene sequence: CDR1 LGHNA, CDR2 YSLEER. This CDR3 is built from 15 residues. Trimming removed 3 bases from V and 9 bases from J; junction bases left unmatched: 7. The DNA of the CDR3 is TGCGCCAGCAGCCAGGTTACAGGGGGAAGTTCACCCCTCCACTTT. Its translation: CASSQVTGGSSPLHF.

V is TRBV5-4 and J is TRBJ2-3, with 10 nucleotides matching TRBD2. Germline loops: CDR1 SGHNT, CDR2 YYREEE (reference sequence). V was clipped by 0 bases and J by 5 bases; unmatched bases: 15. The CDR3 consists of 19 residues. CDR3 amino acids: CASSLVRGLAGAARDTQYF. Written as DNA, the CDR3 is TGTGCCAGCAGCTTGGTAAGGGGGCTAGCGGGAGCTGCGAGAGATACGCAGTATTTT.

The chain links TRBV7-2 to TRBJ2-1; 8 bases line up with TRBD2. CDR1 SGHTA and CDR2 FQGNSA come from the germline V gene. V trimming: 3 bases; J trimming: 3 bases; junction bases outside the gene matches: 4. The CDR3 is made up of 15 amino acids. For the CDR3, the DNA is TGTGCCAGCAGCTTTAGGCGGGGGGACTACAATGAGCAGTTCTTC. It codes for CASSFRRGDYNEQFF. The complete variable domain, with remaining parts taken from reference TRBV7-2 and TRBJ2-1, reads GAGVSQSPSNKVTEKGKDVELRCDPISGHTALYWYRQSLGQGLEFLIYFQGNSAPDKSGLPSDRFSAERTGGSVSTLTIQRTQQEDSAVYLCASSFRRGDYNEQFFGPGTRLTVL.

CDR3 nucleotide sequence: TGCAGCGTTGTCCGCCTGGGGACATGGTCCTACGAGCAGTACTTC. Translating it yields CSVVRLGTWSYEQYF. This chain uses TRBV29-1 with TRBJ2-7, with D perhaps matching TRBD1 (6 bases). This CDR3 has 15 amino acids. CDR1 is SQVTM, CDR2 ANQGSEA, per germline. Trimming stripped 4 bases from V and 1 base from J, with 17 bases between.